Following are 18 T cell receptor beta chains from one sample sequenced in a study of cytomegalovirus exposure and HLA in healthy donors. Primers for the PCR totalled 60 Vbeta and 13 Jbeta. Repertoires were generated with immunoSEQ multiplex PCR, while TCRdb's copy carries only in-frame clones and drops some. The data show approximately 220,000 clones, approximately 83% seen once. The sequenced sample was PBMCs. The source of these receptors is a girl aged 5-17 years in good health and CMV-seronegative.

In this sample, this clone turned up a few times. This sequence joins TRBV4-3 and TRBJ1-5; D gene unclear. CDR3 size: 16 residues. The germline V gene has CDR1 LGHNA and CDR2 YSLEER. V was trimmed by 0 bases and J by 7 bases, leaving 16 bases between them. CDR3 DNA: TGCGCCAGCAGCCAAGATAGGTGGGCAGCCCCCCAGCCCCAGCATTTT. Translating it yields CASSQDRWAAPQPQHF.

CDR3 region: CASSVVAETNYGYTF. The DNA of the CDR3 is TGTGCCAGCAGCGTAGTGGCAGAAACGAACTATGGCTACACCTTC. J is TRBJ1-2 and V is TRBV9, with D unresolved. CDR3 length: 15 amino acids. Trimming took off 0 bases at V and 2 bases at J, with 11 bases between the two ends. CDR1 is SGDLS, CDR2 YYNGEE, per germline.

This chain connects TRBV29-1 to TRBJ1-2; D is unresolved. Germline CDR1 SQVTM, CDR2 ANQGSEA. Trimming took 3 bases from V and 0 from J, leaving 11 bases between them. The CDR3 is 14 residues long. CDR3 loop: CSVDLSGPNYGYTF. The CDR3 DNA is TGCAGCGTTGACCTGTCAGGCCCTAACTATGGCTACACCTTC.

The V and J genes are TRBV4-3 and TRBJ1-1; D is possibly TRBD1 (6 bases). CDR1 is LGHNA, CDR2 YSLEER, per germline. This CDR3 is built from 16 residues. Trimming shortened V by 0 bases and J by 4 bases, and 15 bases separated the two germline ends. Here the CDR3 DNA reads TGCGCCAGCAGCCAAGATTTATACAGGGTGGGCACTGAAGCTTTCTTT. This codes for CASSQDLYRVGTEAFF.

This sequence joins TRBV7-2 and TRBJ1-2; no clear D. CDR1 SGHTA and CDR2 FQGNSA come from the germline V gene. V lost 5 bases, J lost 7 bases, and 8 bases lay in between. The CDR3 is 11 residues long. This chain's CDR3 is CASSPNIGYTF. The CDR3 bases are TGTGCCAGCAGCCCGAACATTGGCTACACCTTC.

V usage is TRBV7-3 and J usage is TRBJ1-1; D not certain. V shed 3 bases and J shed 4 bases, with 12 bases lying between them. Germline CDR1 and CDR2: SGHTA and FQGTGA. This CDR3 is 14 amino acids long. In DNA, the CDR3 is TGTGCCAGCAGCTTCGGGGTGGGTCCCACTGAAGCTTTCTTT. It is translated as CASSFGVGPTEAFF.

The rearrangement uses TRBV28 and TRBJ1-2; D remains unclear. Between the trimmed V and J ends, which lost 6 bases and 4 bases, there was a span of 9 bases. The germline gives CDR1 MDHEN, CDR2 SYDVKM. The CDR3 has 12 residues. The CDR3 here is CASRTGSYGYTF. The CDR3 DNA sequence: TGTGCCAGCAGAACCGGGTCCTATGGCTACACCTTC.

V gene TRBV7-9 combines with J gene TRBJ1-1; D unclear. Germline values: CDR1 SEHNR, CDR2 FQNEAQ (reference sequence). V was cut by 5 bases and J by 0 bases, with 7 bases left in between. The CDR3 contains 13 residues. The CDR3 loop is CASSKAVNTEAFF. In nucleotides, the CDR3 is TGTGCCAGCAGCAAAGCCGTGAACACTGAAGCTTTCTTT.

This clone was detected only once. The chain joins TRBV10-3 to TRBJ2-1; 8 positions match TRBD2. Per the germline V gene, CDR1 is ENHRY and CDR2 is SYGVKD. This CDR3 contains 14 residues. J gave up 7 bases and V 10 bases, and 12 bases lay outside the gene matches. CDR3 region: CATQAGAGGNEQFF. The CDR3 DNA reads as TGTGCCACTCAAGCGGGAGCGGGCGGGAATGAGCAGTTCTTC.

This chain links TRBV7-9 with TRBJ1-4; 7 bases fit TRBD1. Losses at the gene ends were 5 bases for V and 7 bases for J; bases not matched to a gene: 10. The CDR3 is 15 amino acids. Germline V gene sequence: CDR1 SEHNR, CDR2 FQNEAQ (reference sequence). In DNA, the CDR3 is TGTGCCAGCAGCCCAACGGGGACAGACTCTGAAAAACTGTTTTTT. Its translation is CASSPTGTDSEKLFF.

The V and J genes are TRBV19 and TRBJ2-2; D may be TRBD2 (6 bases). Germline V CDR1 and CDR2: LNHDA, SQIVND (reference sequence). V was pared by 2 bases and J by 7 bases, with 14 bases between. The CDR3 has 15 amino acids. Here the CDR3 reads CASSISGVVSGELFF. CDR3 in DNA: TGTGCCAGTAGTATATCGGGAGTAGTCAGCGGGGAGCTGTTTTTT.

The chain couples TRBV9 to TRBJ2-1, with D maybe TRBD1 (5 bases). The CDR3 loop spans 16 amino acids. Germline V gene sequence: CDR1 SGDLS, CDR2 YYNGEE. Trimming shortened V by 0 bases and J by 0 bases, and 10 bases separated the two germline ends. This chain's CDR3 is CASSVAVGVSYNEQFF. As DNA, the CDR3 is TGTGCCAGCAGCGTAGCAGTAGGGGTCTCCTACAATGAGCAGTTCTTC.

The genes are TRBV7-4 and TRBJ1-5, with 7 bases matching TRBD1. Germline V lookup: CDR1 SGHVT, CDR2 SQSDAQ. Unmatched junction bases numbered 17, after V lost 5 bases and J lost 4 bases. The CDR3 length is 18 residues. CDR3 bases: TGTGCCAGCAGCCCCACGCCGGGACAGAGGCCATTAAATCAGCCCCAGCATTTT. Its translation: CASSPTPGQRPLNQPQHF.

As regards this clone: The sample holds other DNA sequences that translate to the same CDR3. In nucleotides, the CDR3 is TGTGCCAGTAGTAGGGACAGGGGTTATGGCTACACCTTC. This codes for CASSRDRGYGYTF. The chain joins TRBV19 to TRBJ1-2, with TRBD1 matching over 10 bases. V shed 4 bases, J shed 5 bases, and the junction held 1 base outside the gene matches. The CDR3 is 13 amino acids. Germline CDR1 is LNHDA and CDR2 is SQIVND (reference sequence).

DNA of the CDR3: TGTGCCGCTAGAGGATGGGATACGCAGTATTTT. Its protein is CAARGWDTQYF. The rearrangement links TRBV28 to TRBJ2-3; D gene ambiguous. V lost 11 bases and J 6 bases, leaving 12 bases between the germline ends. CDR1 is MDHEN, CDR2 SYDVKM, per germline. This CDR3 region has 11 residues. Full variable domain (remainder filled in from reference TRBV28 and TRBJ2-3): DVKVTQSSRYLVKRTGEKVFLECVQDMDHENMFWYRQDPGLGLRLIYFSYDVKMKEKGDIPEGYSVSREKKERFSLILESASTNQTSMYLCAARGWDTQYFGPGTRLTVL.

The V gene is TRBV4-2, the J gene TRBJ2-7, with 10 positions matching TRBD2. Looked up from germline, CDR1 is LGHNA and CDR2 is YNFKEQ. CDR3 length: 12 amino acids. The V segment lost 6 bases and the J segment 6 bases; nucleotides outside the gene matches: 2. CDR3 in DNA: TGTGCCAGCAGGGGACTAGCGTCCGAGCAGTACTTC. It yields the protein CASRGLASEQYF.

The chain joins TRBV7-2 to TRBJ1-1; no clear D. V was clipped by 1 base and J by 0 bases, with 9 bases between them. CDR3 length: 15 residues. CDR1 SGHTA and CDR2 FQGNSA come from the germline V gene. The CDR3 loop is CASSLVLNLNTEAFF. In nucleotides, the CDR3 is TGTGCCAGCAGCTTAGTTCTAAATCTGAACACTGAAGCTTTCTTT.

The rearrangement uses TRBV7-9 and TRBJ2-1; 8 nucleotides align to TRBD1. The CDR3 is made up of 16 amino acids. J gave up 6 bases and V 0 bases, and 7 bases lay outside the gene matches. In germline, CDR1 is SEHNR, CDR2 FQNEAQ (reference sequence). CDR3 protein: CASSLAGQGAVNEQFF. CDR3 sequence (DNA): TGTGCCAGCAGCTTAGCCGGGCAGGGGGCGGTCAATGAGCAGTTCTTC.